The subject of this entry is one T cell receptor (beta chain). Its antigen remains unidentified. There are no base qualities to consult, and no much larger clone falls within one base. Separate from the approximately 670-subject first cohort, the validation cohort of 95 to 150 subjects was the group to which the donors belonged. These data belong to a study of cytomegalovirus exposure and HLA in healthy donors (dated 2017 in TCRdb). Study-wide context: A later analysis indicated that the 90 to 150 validation repertoires were generated on the platform also employed for the approximately 700 repertoires of the first cohort. Along with the roughly 700-subject first cohort, a separate validation cohort of approximately 110 different subjects was used. To predict cytomegalovirus infection status, the study combined high-throughput TCR immunosequencing, statistical association of individual TCRs with disease status, and machine learning. The aim of the study was to test whether cataloging public T cell receptors could identify signatures of past pathogen exposure. Summary of the overall study and its limitations: A later analysis had no HLA typing for the validation cohort, so co-occurrence there was scored across all 130 or so repertoires. While some public TCRs were present in many individuals, most TCR sequences turned up only very rarely across donors. The study gave a list of roughly 150 TCR beta chains associated with cytomegalovirus. A later analysis found that TCRs clustered in the first cohort also tended to co-occur in the 130 or so validation repertoires, with 90% to 95% of cluster scores above 0. The classifier was reported to diagnose cytomegalovirus status with high specificity and sensitivity in both the original and validation cohorts. It was suggested by the authors that the approach could potentially be generalized to other disease states and immunological phenotypes. Three of the identified cytomegalovirus-associated TCR beta chains were confirmed in vitro to be specific for cytomegalovirus antigens.

V is shortened by 5 bases, J by 11 bases, and the region joining them spans 30 bases. CDR3 length: 17 amino acids, cysteine to phenylalanine. Kept here is only the CDR3 DNA, which spans 51 bases and is read in frame from base 1. Per the germline V gene, SGHAT is the CDR1 and FQNNGV is the CDR2. The library was generated by the immunoSEQ multiplex PCR assay. In the authors' own workflow: A statistical classification framework was built to diagnose cytomegalovirus status from the catalog of TCR beta chain sequences. Not all clones reach the TCRdb copy of this immuneACCESS table, which keeps in-frame sequences only. Checked studies attribute under half of the gap to unresolved V genes and leave the rest unexplained. From that table come the V and J calls and clone size; the DNA was used to work out D and trimming. Counted in this sample were under 200,000 clones; about 89% of them appeared once. The top ten constitute 3% to 3.5% of the sample.

The chain uses TRBV11-2 and TRBJ1-2; no D gene call is confident. Sequenced sample: PBMCs. This TCR was recovered from a woman between 18 and 29 years old in good health and CMV-seropositive. Read as DNA, the sequence is TGTGCCAGCAGCCCAACCTGGGGAGCCGGGAGCACTATATTGTACACCTTC. It is translated as CASSPTWGAGSTILYTF.